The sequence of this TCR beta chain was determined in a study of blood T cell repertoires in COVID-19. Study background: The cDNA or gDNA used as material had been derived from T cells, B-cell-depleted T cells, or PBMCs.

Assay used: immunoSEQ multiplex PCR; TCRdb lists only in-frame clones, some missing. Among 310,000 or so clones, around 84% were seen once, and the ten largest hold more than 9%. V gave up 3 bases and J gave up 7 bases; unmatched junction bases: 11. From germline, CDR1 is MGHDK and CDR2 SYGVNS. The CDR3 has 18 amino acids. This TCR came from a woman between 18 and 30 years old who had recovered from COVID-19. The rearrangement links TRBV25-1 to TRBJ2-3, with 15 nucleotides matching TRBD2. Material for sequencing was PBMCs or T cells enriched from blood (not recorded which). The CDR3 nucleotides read TGTGCCAGCAGTGACGGATTCGGACTAGCGGGGGGGCAACATACGCAGTATTTT. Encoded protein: CASSDGFGLAGGQHTQYF.